These 20 T cell receptor beta chains came from one sample sequenced in a study of shared clonotypes between healthy human individuals. Clones were read by immunoSEQ multiplex PCR, and TCRdb kept only the in-frame ones, dropping some. The repertoire holds about 470,000 clones, with 75% to 85% as singletons. Sequenced input: PBMCs. These receptors originate from a woman in her thirties or forties in good health. Some clones in this sample may be carry-over from other donors' samples.

V gene TRBV9 combines with J gene TRBJ2-7; the D is unclear. The CDR3 totals 12 residues. Germline-derived CDR1 and CDR2 are SGDLS and YYNGEE. V lost 0 bases and J lost 1, with 2 bases in between. The DNA for the CDR3 is TGTGCCAGCAGCGTAGTATCCTACGAGCAGTACTTC. As protein: CASSVVSYEQYF.

This chain connects TRBV4-1 to TRBJ2-5, with D perhaps TRBD1 or TRBD2 (7 bases each). Per the germline V gene, CDR1 is MGHRA and CDR2 is YSYEKL. Trimming pared 2 bases from V and 5 bases from J, leaving 21 bases between. The CDR3 length is 17 residues. CDR3 coding DNA: TGCGCCAGCAGCCAAAGAGGAGGGGGCGGGAGCGGCGAGACCCAGTACTTC. This sequence encodes CASSQRGGGGSGETQYF.

This sequence joins TRBV27 and TRBJ2-1, with 7 positions matching TRBD1. Germline trimming cut 5 bases from V and 7 bases from J; bases unmatched to any gene: 8. Germline V gives CDR1 MNHEY, CDR2 SMNVEV (reference sequence). CDR3 length: 14 amino acids. The CDR3 nucleotides read TGTGCCAGCAGTCCAGACAGGGTGGATAATGAGCAGTTCTTC. Residues: CASSPDRVDNEQFF.

V usage is TRBV15 and J usage is TRBJ2-6; D perhaps matches TRBD1 (5 bases). There are 16 residues in the CDR3. The germline V gene has CDR1 LNHNV and CDR2 YYDKDF (reference sequence). Trimming left V 3 bases short and J 0 bases short, with 9 bases between. CDR3 in amino acids: CATSRIQGSGANVLTF. The CDR3 coding sequence is TGTGCCACCAGCAGGATCCAGGGCTCTGGGGCCAACGTCCTGACTTTC.

The chain employs TRBV18 and TRBJ2-1; possibly TRBD1 or TRBD2 for D (6 bases each). Germline CDR1 is KGHSH and CDR2 is LQKENI. Trimming removed 6 bases at V and 6 bases at J, with 12 bases between. The CDR3 consists of 13 residues. This chain's CDR3 is CASSPSGANEQFF. The CDR3, as DNA: TGTGCCAGCTCCCCATCGGGGGCCAATGAGCAGTTCTTC.

This clone has a handful of counts. CDR3 DNA sequence: TGTGCCTGGAGTCGGCGGGGCAGGGGGTGGACTGAAGCTTTCTTT. This sequence encodes CAWSRRGRGWTEAFF. The chain is built from TRBV30 and TRBJ1-1, with TRBD1 identical over 7 bases. Germline values: CDR1 GTSNPN, CDR2 SVGIG (reference sequence). The CDR3 runs 15 residues. Germline trimming cut 2 bases from V and 5 bases from J; bases unmatched to any gene: 11. Based on the CDR3 plus reference TRBV30 and TRBJ1-1, the full variable domain is SQTIHQWPATLVQPVGSPLSLECTVEGTSNPNLYWYRQAAGRGLQLLFYSVGIGQISSEVPQNLSASRPQDRQFILSSKKLLLSDSGFYLCAWSRRGRGWTEAFFGQGTRLTVV.

The chain has TRBV28 and TRBJ1-5; TRBD1 matches 9 bases. The V and J ends lost 6 bases and 2 bases, in that order; junction bases with no gene match: 5. There are 15 residues in the CDR3. Germline V gene sequence: CDR1 MDHEN, CDR2 SYDVKM. This CDR3 reads CASRTQGAGNQPQHF. DNA for the CDR3: TGTGCCAGCAGGACACAGGGGGCTGGCAATCAGCCCCAGCATTTT.

V and J are TRBV21-1 and TRBJ1-2. TRBV21-1 is deemed a pseudogene. There are 15 residues in the CDR3. In DNA, the CDR3 is TGTGCCAGCAGCAAAGAGACGAAATTCTACTATGGCTACACCTTC. Translating gives CASSKETKFYYGYTF.

V and J are TRBV7-5 and TRBJ2-5; the table names TRBD2, a call not compared with the DNA. TRBV7-5 counts as a pseudogene. The CDR3 has 14 amino acids. CDR3 sequence reads: CARSSRTGRETQYF. CDR3 DNA: TGTGCCAGAAGCTCCCGGACGGGGAGAGAGACCCAGTACTTC.

A word on this clone: A single base is all that separates this from a far larger clone, so a read error is likely. The same CDR3 is also encoded by other DNA sequences in this sample. The chain is built from TRBV5-1 and TRBJ1-1, with TRBD1 identical over 8 bases. The CDR3 length is 16 residues. Germline V gene sequence: CDR1 SGHRS, CDR2 YFSETQ. The CDR3 reads CASRGTATGDPTEAFF. CDR3 sequence (DNA): TGCGCCAGCAGGGGGACTGCGACAGGGGATCCCACTGAAGCCTTCTTT.

V gene TRBV11-2 combines with J gene TRBJ1-2; 10 nucleotides match TRBD1. Per germline, CDR1 SGHAT and CDR2 FQNNGV. The ends lost 5 bases at V and 2 bases at J; junction bases unmatched: 8. This CDR3 contains 16 residues. CDR3 amino acids: CASSPGQGHINYGYTF. CDR3 in DNA: TGTGCCAGCAGCCCGGGACAGGGGCATATAAACTATGGCTACACCTTC.

The rearrangement links TRBV19 to TRBJ2-7; 7 bases map to TRBD2. Per germline, CDR1 LNHDA and CDR2 SQIVND (reference sequence). The CDR3 has 15 amino acids. Trimming cost V 3 bases and J 6 bases; bases outside gene matches: 11. CDR3 sequence reads: CASSMGGSKFVEQYF. Written as DNA, the CDR3 is TGTGCCAGTAGTATGGGCGGGAGTAAGTTTGTCGAGCAGTACTTC.

J is TRBJ2-7 and V is TRBV19; perhaps TRBD2 as D (8 bases). This CDR3 spans 16 amino acids. Trimming removed 3 bases from V and 6 bases from J, with 21 bases in between. Germline values: CDR1 LNHDA, CDR2 SQIVND (reference sequence). The CDR3 coding sequence is TGTGCCAGTAGTATTCGGGGGGGGACAGTCGTTTTCGAGCAGTACTTC. This translates into CASSIRGGTVVFEQYF.

The gene calls are TRBV11-3 and TRBJ1-1; D unresolved. Trimming pared 3 bases from V and 4 bases from J, leaving 12 bases between. In germline, CDR1 is SGHNT, CDR2 YENEEA. The CDR3 sequence is 14 residues long. This CDR3 reads CASSFASESTEAFF. DNA for the CDR3: TGTGCCAGCAGCTTCGCCAGCGAATCCACTGAAGCTTTCTTT.

The chain carries TRBV30 and TRBJ2-5; 8 bases line up with TRBD2. Germline V gene sequence: CDR1 GTSNPN, CDR2 SVGIG (reference sequence). The CDR3 covers 15 residues. Losses at the gene ends were 2 bases for V and 5 bases for J; bases not matched to a gene: 10. The CDR3 spells CAWSRGSGNFETQYF. The CDR3 DNA reads as TGTGCCTGGAGTCGGGGTAGCGGGAACTTCGAGACCCAGTACTTC.

The chain joins TRBV7-8 to TRBJ1-5; a weak D match, TRBD1 (6 bases). Between the trimmed V and J ends, which lost 5 bases and 2 bases, there was a span of 16 bases. The CDR3 length is 16 residues. The germline gives CDR1 SGHVS, CDR2 FQNEAQ. DNA of the CDR3: TGTGCCAGCAGCGCTGTATGGGGGCTTGGCAATCAGCCCCAGCATTTT. Residues: CASSAVWGLGNQPQHF.

The V call is TRBV27, the J call TRBJ2-3; TRBD1 matches 7 bases. Germline CDR1 reads MNHEY; CDR2 reads SMNVEV (reference sequence). CDR3 length: 14 amino acids. The V gene end was trimmed by 2 bases and the J gene end by 5 bases; junction bases not matched to a gene: 4. This chain's CDR3 is CASSLTGVGDTQYF. The CDR3 nucleotides are TGTGCCAGCAGTTTAACAGGGGTCGGAGATACGCAGTATTTT.

This sequence joins TRBV28 and TRBJ2-7, with 11 bases lining up with TRBD2. This CDR3 is 15 amino acids long. V trimming: 7 bases; J trimming: 4 bases; junction bases outside the gene matches: 9. In germline, CDR1 is MDHEN, CDR2 SYDVKM. CDR3 sequence reads: CASIALAGEGYEQYF. CDR3 DNA: TGTGCCAGCATCGCACTAGCGGGAGAAGGATACGAGCAGTACTTC.

The rearrangement joins TRBV13 to TRBJ2-1; D unclear. Per germline, CDR1 PRHDT and CDR2 FYEKMQ (reference sequence). V lost 1 base and J 0 bases, leaving 7 bases between the germline ends. CDR3 length equals 15 residues. CDR3 coding DNA: TGTGCCAGCAGCTTAGTGGCCGACTCCTACAATGAGCAGTTCTTC. Its translation: CASSLVADSYNEQFF. Using reference TRBV13 and TRBJ2-1 for the parts outside the CDR3, the full variable domain is AAGVIQSPRHLIKEKRETATLKCYPIPRHDTVYWYQQGPGQDPQFLISFYEKMQSDKGSIPDRFSAQQFSDYHSELNMSSLELGDSALYFCASSLVADSYNEQFFGPGTRLTVL.

In its sample, this clone was seen once. V gene TRBV7-6 combines with J gene TRBJ2-1; no firm D call. Germline V lookup: CDR1 SGHVS, CDR2 FNYEAQ. The CDR3 runs 13 residues. V lost 1 base to trimming and J lost 8 bases, with 9 bases between them. Here the CDR3 reads CASSLGPRYEQFF. The CDR3 DNA reads as TGTGCCAGCAGCTTAGGTCCAAGGTATGAGCAGTTCTTC.